This T cell receptor (beta chain) came from a study of blood T cell repertoires in COVID-19. For the study at large: The United States, Italy and Spain supplied acute and convalescent COVID-19 samples. PBMCs, B-cell-depleted T cells, or T cells were the source of the cDNA or gDNA that made up the material.

Germline-derived CDR1 and CDR2 are SGDLS and YYNGEE. The CDR3 consists of 13 residues. V lost 2 bases, J lost 11 bases, and 8 bases stayed unmatched. Under the authors' procedure: Scientists estimated how many nucleated cells there were by amplifying reference gene primers. Libraries were prepared by immunoSEQ multiplex PCR; TCRdb keeps only in-frame clonotypes and omits some of them. That table is the source of V, J and clone size, and D and trimming were worked out from the DNA. The data contain 100,000 to 150,000 clones, 70% to 80% of them singletons. This chain joins TRBV9 and TRBJ2-3; TRBD2 matches at 7 bases. The sequenced sample consisted of peripheral blood. The origin of this receptor is a man between 35 and 55 years old with active or convalescent COVID-19. In nucleotides, the CDR3 is TGTGCCAGCAGCGTGTCTTGGGAGGGTGAGCAGTATTTT. It is translated as CASSVSWEGEQYF.